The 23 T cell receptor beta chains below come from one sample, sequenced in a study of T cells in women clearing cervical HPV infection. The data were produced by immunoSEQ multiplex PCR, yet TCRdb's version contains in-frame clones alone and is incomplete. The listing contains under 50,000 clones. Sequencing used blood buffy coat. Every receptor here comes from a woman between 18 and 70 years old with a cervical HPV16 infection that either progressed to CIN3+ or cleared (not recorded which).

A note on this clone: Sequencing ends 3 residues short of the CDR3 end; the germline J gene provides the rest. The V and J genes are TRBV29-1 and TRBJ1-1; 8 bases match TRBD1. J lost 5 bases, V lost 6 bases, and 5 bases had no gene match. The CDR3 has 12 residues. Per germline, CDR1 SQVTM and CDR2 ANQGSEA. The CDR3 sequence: CSVETGGTEAFF. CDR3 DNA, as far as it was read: TGCAGCGTGGAAACAGGGGGAACTGAA. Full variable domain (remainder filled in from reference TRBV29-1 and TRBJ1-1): SAVISQKPSRDICQRGTSLTIQCQVDSQVTMMFWYRQQPGQSLTLIATANQGSEATYESGFVIDKFPISRPNLTFSTLTVSNMSPEDSSIYLCSVETGGTEAFFGQGTRLTVV.

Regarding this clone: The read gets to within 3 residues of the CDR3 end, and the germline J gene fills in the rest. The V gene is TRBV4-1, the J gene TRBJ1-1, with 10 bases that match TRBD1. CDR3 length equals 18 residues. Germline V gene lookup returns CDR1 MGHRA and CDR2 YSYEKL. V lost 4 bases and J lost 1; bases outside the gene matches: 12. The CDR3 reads CASSLLRAGQGGNTEAFF. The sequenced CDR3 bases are TGCGCCAGCAGCCTCCTAAGGGCTGGACAGGGGGGGAACACTGAA.

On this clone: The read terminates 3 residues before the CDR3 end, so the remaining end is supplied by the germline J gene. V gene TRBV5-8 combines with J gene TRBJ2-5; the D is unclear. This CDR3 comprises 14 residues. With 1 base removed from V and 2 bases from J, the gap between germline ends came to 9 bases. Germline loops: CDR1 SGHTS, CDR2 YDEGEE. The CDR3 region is CASSLKAVQETQYF. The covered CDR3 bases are TGTGCCAGCAGCTTGAAGGCTGTTCAAGAGACC.

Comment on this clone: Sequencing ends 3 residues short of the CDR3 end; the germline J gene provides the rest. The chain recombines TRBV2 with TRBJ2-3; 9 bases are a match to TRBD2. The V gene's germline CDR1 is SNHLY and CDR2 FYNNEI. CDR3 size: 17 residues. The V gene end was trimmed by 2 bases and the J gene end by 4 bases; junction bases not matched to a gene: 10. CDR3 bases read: TGTGCCAGCAGTGAAATGGCGGGGGGGCCTAAGGCAGATACG. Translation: CASSEMAGGPKADT. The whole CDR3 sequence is CASSEMAGGPKADTQYF. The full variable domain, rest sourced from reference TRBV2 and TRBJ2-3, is EPEVTQTPSHQVTQMGQEVILRCVPISNHLYFYWYRQILGQKVEFLVSFYNNEISEKSEIFDDQFSVERPDGSNFTLKIRSTKLEDSAMYFCASSEMAGGPKADTQYFGPGTRLTVL.

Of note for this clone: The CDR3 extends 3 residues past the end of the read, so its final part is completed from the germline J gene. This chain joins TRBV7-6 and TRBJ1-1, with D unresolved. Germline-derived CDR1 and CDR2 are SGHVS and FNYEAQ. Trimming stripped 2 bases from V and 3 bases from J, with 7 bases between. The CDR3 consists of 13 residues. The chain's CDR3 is CASSLSVDTEAFF. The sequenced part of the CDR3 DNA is TGTGCCAGCAGCTTAAGCGTGGACACTGAA.

CDR3 loop: CASSRGGGNNEQFF. Partial CDR3 DNA: TGTGCCAGCAGCCGCGGGGGGGGAAACAATGAG. The chain is built from TRBV5-6 and TRBJ2-1; the match to TRBD2 covers 9 bases. The read terminates 3 residues ahead of where the CDR3 ends, so the germline J gene completes it. Germline V gives CDR1 SGHDT, CDR2 YYEEEE. The CDR3 is 14 amino acids. The V gene end was trimmed by 4 bases and the J gene end by 5 bases; junction bases not matched to a gene: 4.

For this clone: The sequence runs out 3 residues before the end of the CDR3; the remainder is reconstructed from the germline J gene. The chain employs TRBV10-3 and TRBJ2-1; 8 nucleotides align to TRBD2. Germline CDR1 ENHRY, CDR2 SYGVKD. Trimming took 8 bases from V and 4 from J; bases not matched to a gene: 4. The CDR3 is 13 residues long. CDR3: CAIRGGEYNEQFF. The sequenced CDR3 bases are TGTGCCATCCGGGGGGGCGAGTACAATGAG.

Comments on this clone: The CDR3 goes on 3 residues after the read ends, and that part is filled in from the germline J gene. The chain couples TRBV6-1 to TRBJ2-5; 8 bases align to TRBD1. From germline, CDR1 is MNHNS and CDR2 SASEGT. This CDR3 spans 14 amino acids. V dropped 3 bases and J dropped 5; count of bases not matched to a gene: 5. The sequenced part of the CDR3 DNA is TGTGCCAGCAGTGATACAGGGGGACGGGAGACC. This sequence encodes CASSDTGGRET. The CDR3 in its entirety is CASSDTGGRETQYF.

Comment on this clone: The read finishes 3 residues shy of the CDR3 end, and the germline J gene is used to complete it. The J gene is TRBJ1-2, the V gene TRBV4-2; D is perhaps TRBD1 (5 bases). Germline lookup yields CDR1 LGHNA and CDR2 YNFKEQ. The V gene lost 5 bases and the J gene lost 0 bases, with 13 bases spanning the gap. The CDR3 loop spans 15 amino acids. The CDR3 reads CASSYAGGANYGYTF. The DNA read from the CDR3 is TGTGCCAGCAGCTATGCGGGGGGAGCTAACTATGGC.

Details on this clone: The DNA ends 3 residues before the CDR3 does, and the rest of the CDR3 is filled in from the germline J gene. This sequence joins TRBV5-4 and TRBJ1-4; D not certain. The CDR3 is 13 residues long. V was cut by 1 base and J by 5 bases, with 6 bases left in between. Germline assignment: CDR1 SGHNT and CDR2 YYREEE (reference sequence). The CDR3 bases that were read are TGTGCCAGCAGCTTGTACAGAAATGAAAAA. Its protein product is CASSLYRNEK. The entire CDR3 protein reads CASSLYRNEKLFF.

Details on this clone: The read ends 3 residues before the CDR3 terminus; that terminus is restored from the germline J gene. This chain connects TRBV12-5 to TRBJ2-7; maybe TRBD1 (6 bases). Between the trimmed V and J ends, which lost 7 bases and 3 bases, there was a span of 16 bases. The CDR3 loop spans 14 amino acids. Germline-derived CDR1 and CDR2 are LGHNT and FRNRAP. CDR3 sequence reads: CASALSGTLYEQYF. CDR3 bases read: TGTGCTAGTGCCTTATCCGGGACACTCTACGAG.

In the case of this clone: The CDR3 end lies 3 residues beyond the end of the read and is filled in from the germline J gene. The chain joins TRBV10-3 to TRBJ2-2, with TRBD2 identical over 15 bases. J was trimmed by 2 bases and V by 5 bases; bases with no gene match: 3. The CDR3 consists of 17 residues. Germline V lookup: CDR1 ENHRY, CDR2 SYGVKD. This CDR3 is CAISWTSGGANTGELFF. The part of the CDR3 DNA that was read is TGTGCCATCAGTTGGACTAGCGGGGGGGCCAACACCGGGGAG.

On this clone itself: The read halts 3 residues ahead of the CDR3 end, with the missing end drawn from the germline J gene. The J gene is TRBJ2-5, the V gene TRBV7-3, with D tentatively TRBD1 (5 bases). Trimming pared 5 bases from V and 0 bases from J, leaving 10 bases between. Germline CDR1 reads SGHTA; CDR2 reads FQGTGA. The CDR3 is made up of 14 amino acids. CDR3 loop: CASSPDSNQETQYF. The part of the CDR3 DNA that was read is TGTGCCAGCAGCCCCGACAGCAACCAAGAGACC.

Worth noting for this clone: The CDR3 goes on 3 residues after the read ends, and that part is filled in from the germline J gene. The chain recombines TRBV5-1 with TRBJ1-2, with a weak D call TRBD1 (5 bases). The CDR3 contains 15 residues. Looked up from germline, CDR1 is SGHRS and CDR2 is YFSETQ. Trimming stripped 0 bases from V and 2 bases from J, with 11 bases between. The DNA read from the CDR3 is TGCGCCAGCAGCTTGGGGCAGGGAGGCAACTATGGC. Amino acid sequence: CASSLGQGGNYG. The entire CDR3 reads CASSLGQGGNYGYTF.

This CDR3 reads CASSDQGGEAFF. Partial CDR3 DNA: TGTGCCAGCAGCGATCAGGGGGGTGAA. The rearrangement links TRBV6-2 or TRBV6-3 to TRBJ1-1, with 7 bases that match TRBD1. From the germline J gene comes the end of the CDR3, since the read stops 3 residues before it. With V trimmed by 6 bases and J by 7 bases, 5 bases remained unmatched. The CDR3 loop spans 12 amino acids. The germline V gene has CDR1 MNHEY and CDR2 SVGEGT.

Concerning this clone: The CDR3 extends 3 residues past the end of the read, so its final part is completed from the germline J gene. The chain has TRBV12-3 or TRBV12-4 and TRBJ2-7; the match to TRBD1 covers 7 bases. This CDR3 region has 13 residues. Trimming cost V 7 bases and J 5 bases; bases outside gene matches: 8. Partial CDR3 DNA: TGTGCCAGCAACCGACAGGGAACCCACGAG. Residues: CASNRQGTHE. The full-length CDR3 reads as CASNRQGTHEQYF.

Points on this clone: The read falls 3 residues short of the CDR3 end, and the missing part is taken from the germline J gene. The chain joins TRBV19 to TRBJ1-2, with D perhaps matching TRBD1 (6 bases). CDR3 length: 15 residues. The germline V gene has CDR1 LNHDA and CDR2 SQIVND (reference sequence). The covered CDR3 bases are TGTGCCAGTAGTATAGAGCAGGGGCTGACCCTGGGC. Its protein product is CASSIEQGLTLG. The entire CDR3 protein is CASSIEQGLTLGYTF. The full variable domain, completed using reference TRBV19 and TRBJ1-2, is DGGITQSPKYLFRKEGQNVTLSCEQNLNHDAMYWYRQDPGQGLRLIYYSQIVNDFQKGDIAEGYSVSREKKESFPLTVTSAQKNPTAFYLCASSIEQGLTLGYTFGSGTRLTVV.

The covered CDR3 bases are TGTGCCAGCAGTTTCGGGTTAATGTACGAG. Translated, it gives CASSFGLMYE. The CDR3 reads in full as CASSFGLMYEQYF. The gene calls are TRBV12-3 or TRBV12-4 and TRBJ2-7; D is unclear. The CDR3 end falls 3 residues outside the read, so it is completed with the germline J gene. V gave up 3 bases and J gave up 4 bases, with 10 bases separating them. The CDR3 length is 13 residues.

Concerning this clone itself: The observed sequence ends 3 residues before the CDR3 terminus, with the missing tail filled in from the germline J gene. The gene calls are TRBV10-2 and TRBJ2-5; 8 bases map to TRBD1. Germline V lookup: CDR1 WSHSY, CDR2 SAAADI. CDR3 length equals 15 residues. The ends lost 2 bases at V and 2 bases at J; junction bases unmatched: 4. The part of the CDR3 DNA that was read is TGCGCCAGCAGTGAGGGGGGGACAGGTCAAGAGACC. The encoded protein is CASSEGGTGQET. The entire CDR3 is CASSEGGTGQETQYF.

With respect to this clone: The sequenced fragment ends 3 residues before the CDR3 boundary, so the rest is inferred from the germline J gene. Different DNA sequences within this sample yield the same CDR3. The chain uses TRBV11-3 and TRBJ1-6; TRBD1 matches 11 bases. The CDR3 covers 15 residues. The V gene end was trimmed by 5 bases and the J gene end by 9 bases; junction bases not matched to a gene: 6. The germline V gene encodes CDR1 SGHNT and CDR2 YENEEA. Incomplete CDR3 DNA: TGTGCCAGCAGCCCCTCCGGGACAGGGGGTTCACCC. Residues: CASSPSGTGGSP. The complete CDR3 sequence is CASSPSGTGGSPLHF.

The CDR3 spells CASSPKDNEQFF. The part of the CDR3 DNA that was read is TGTGCCAGCTCACCAAAGGACAATGAG. The chain joins TRBV18 to TRBJ2-1, with D uncertain. The CDR3 end lies 3 residues beyond the end of the read and is filled in from the germline J gene. The CDR3 loop spans 12 amino acids. From germline, CDR1 is KGHSH and CDR2 LQKENI. The V gene lost 2 bases and the J gene lost 5 bases, with 4 bases spanning the gap.

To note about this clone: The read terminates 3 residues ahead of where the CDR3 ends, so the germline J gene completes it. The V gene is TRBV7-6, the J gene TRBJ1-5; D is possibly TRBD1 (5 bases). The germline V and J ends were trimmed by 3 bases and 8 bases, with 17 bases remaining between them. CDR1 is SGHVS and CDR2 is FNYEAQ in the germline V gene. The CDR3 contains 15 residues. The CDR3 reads CASSLGIDSTEPQHF. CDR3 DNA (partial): TGTGCCAGCAGCTTGGGGATTGACAGCACGGAGCCC. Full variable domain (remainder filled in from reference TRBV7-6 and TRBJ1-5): GAGVSQSPRYKVTKRGQDVALRCDPISGHVSLYWYRQALGQGPEFLTYFNYEAQQDKSGLPNDRFSAERPEGSISTLTIQRTEQRDSAMYRCASSLGIDSTEPQHFGDGTRLSIL.

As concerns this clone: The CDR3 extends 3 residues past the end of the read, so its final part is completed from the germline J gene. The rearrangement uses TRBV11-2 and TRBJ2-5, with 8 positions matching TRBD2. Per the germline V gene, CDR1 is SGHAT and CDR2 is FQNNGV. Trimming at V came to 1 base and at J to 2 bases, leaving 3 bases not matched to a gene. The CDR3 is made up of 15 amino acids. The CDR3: CASSLVGGGQETQYF. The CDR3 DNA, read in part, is TGTGCCAGCAGCTTAGTGGGCGGGGGGCAAGAGACC.